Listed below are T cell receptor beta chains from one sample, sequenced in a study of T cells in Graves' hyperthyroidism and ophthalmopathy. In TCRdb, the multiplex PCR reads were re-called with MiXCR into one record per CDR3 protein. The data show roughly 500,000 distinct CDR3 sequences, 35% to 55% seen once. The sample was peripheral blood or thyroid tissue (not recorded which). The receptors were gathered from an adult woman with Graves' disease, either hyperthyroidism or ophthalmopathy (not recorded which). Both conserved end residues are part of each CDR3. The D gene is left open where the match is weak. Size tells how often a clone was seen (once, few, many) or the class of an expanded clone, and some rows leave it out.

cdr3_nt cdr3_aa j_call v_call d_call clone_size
TGTGCCAGCAGCGCCAGGACTAGCGGACCTCAAGAGACCCAGTACTTC CASSARTSGPQETQYF TRBJ2-5 TRBV7-2 TRBD2 -
TGCAGCGTTGAAGATCCCGAATGGGCTAATTCACCCCTCCACTTT CSVEDPEWANSPLHF TRBJ1-6 TRBV29-1 - many
TGTGCCAGCACCCGGGACACCTCGACCCAGTACTTC CASTRDTSTQYF TRBJ2-5 TRBV7-6 - -
TGTGCCATCAGAGCCGACAGGGAGGGCGAAAAACTGTTTTTT CAIRADREGEKLFF TRBJ1-4 TRBV10-3 TRBD1 many
TGTGCCAGCAGCTTAGCGGACACCGGGAACGTAGTCGGCTACACCTTC CASSLADTGNVVGYTF TRBJ1-2 TRBV7-9 - many
TGTGCCAGCAGCTTAGCTGCTAGCGGGAGGCCCGGGGAGCTGTTTTTT CASSLAASGRPGELFF TRBJ2-2 TRBV11-2 TRBD2 -
TGTGCCAGCAGTGAACGCAGGTACGGTTACGAGCAGTACTTC CASSERRYGYEQYF TRBJ2-7 TRBV2 - many
TGTGCCAGTAGTGCGGCCTTGGGAGCCCAGCATTTT CASSAALGAQHF TRBJ1-5 TRBV19 - -
TGCAGTGCTAGAGGGCCCGGGACAGGCTCCGCTTTCTTT CSARGPGTGSAFF TRBJ1-1 TRBV20-1 TRBD1 -
TGTGCCAGCAGTTCCACGTATGTCTCTGGAAACACCATATATTTT CASSSTYVSGNTIYF TRBJ1-3 TRBV28 - few
TGTGCCAGCAGCTTAGGCGGGAGGCCAGGGGACAACGTCCTGACCTTC CASSLGGRPGDNVLTF TRBJ2-6 TRBV7-8 TRBD2 -
TGTGCCAGCAGTTTGGGCCCCTCAGACAGGGGAGGATTCAACTATGGCTACACCTTC CASSLGPSDRGGFNYGYTF TRBJ1-2 TRBV6-5 TRBD1 -
TGCAGCGTTGAAAAGGGGGTCACGGGACAAGGCGAGCAGTACTTC CSVEKGVTGQGEQYF TRBJ2-7 TRBV29-1 - -
TGTGCCATCAGTGACTGGACCCTTGGGCAAGAGACCCAGTACTTC CAISDWTLGQETQYF TRBJ2-5 TRBV10-3 - many
TGTGCCAGCAGCCGAGAGCAATACGAGCAGTACTTC CASSREQYEQYF TRBJ2-7 TRBV7-2 - -
TGTGCCAGCAGCCCCATCAGGGACCATTCGCCGATCTTC CASSPIRDHSPIF TRBJ2-1 TRBV7-9 - -
TGTGCCAGCAGCTTAGCTGGAGCGGGAGTGTTCTCCTTC CASSLAGAGVFSF TRBJ2-7 TRBV7-8 TRBD2 once
TGTGCCAGCAGCGGGGGAAACACCACATATTTT CASSGGNTTYF TRBJ1-3 TRBV7-9 - once
TGTGCCACCAGTGACACGACAGACAGTCTCACCTTC CATSDTTDSLTF TRBJ1-2 TRBV24-1 - -
TGTGCCACCAGCAGAGCCGTTGGGGGGTTCTACGAGCAGTACTTC CATSRAVGGFYEQYF TRBJ2-7 TRBV15 - -
TGTGCCAGCAGCCGAAGACTAGCGGGGAACAATGAGCAGTTCTTC CASSRRLAGNNEQFF TRBJ2-1 TRBV7-6 TRBD2 -
TGTGCCAGTTTGCCCTACGCGAACACCGGGGAGCTGTTTTTT CASLPYANTGELFF TRBJ2-2 TRBV25-1 - -
TGTGCCATCAGTGATGGGACAGGGGGCTTGAAGGATGAAAAACTGTTTTTT CAISDGTGGLKDEKLFF TRBJ1-4 TRBV10-3 TRBD1 few
TGTGCCAGCAGCCAAGGATGTCAGCCCCAGCATTTT CASSQGCQPQHF TRBJ1-5 TRBV14 - -
TGCAGTGCTAGAGTAGACGGGAACACAGATACGCAGTATTTT CSARVDGNTDTQYF TRBJ2-3 TRBV20-1 - -
TGTGCCAGCAGCTCATCCTCCCTGGGGGGCTGGAACACTGAAGCTTTCTTT CASSSSSLGGWNTEAFF TRBJ1-1 TRBV11-2 - -
TGCGCCAGCAGCCAAGATCCTAGCTCCTACGAGCAGTACTTC CASSQDPSSYEQYF TRBJ2-7 TRBV4-1 - many